A selection of T cell receptor beta chains follows, all from one sample in a study of blood T cell repertoires in COVID-19. Sequencing used immunoSEQ multiplex PCR; TCRdb keeps in-frame clones, though not all of them. The repertoire holds 97,000 or so clones, with 80% to 85% as singletons. What was sequenced was peripheral blood. Receptors were obtained from a man in his sixties with acute or convalescent COVID-19. Both conserved end residues are part of each CDR3. A D gene is named only where the DNA matches it firmly. The size entry is marked missing in some rows and otherwise reads once, few, many or a size class.

TRBV7-9	TRBJ2-2	.	.	17	CASSLESTGILRRELFF	TGTGCCAGCAGCTTAGAGAGTACAGGGATTTTGCGTCGGGAGCTGTTTTTT
TRBV16	TRBJ1-2	.	.	14	CASSQFRQDYGYTF	TGTGCCAGCAGCCAATTTCGGCAGGACTATGGCTACACCTTC
TRBV5-1	TRBJ2-1	.	TRBD2	14	CASSFNLAGNEQFF	TGCGCCAGCAGCTTCAATCTAGCGGGCAATGAGCAGTTCTTC
TRBV6-5	TRBJ2-3	.	.	14	CASSYLPVTDTQYF	TGTGCCAGCAGTTACCTCCCCGTCACAGATACGCAGTATTTT
TRBV5-1	TRBJ2-1	few	TRBD1	15	CASSFGQGAGNEQFF	TGCGCCAGCAGCTTCGGACAGGGGGCTGGCAATGAGCAGTTCTTC
TRBV30	TRBJ2-3	.	TRBD1	16	CAWSSRDRGSVDTQYF	TGTGCCTGGAGTTCCAGGGACAGGGGTAGTGTGGATACGCAGTATTTT
TRBV3-1/TRBV3-2	TRBJ1-4	.	.	15	CASSQILSTNEKLFF	TGTGCCAGCAGCCAAATTCTGTCAACTAATGAAAAACTGTTTTTT
TRBV11-3	TRBJ1-1	.	TRBD1	16	CASSLPRTGGDTEAFF	TGTGCCAGCAGCTTGCCCCGGACAGGGGGTGACACTGAAGCTTTCTTT
TRBV24-1	TRBJ2-5	.	.	13	CATSQTGIETQYF	TGTGCCACCAGCCAAACAGGGATTGAGACCCAGTACTTC
TRBV19	TRBJ2-1	.	TRBD2	15	CASSISGGVYNEQFF	TGTGCCAGTAGTATTAGCGGGGGGGTTTACAATGAGCAGTTCTTC
TRBV6-5	TRBJ1-2	.	TRBD1	15	CASSYSRGFGYGYTF	TGTGCCAGCAGTTACTCCAGGGGGTTTGGTTATGGCTACACCTTC
TRBV5-4	TRBJ2-1	.	TRBD2	16	CASSGGLAASYNEQFF	TGTGCCAGCAGCGGCGGACTAGCCGCCTCCTACAATGAGCAGTTCTTC
TRBV12-3/TRBV12-4	TRBJ1-5	.	.	13	CASTLIQGQPQHF	TGTGCCAGCACCCTCATTCAGGGTCAGCCCCAGCATTTT
TRBV5-4	TRBJ2-1	.	TRBD2	16	CASSLGGTSGYNEQFF	TGTGCCAGCAGCTTGGGGGGGACTAGCGGCTACAATGAGCAGTTCTTC
TRBV27	TRBJ1-2	.	TRBD1	13	CASSSWTGLDYTF	TGTGCCAGCAGTTCCTGGACAGGGTTAGACTACACCTTC
TRBV19	TRBJ2-1	.	TRBD2	16	CASSIEASGRGHEQFF	TGTGCCAGTAGTATAGAAGCTAGCGGGAGGGGCCATGAGCAGTTCTTC
TRBV30	TRBJ1-5	.	TRBD1	13	CAWSVTGGQPQHF	TGTGCCTGGAGTGTAACAGGGGGGCAGCCCCAGCATTTT
TRBV24-1	TRBJ1-2	.	.	15	CATSDPTKANYGYTF	TGTGCCACCAGTGACCCGACAAAAGCTAACTATGGCTACACCTTC
TRBV19	TRBJ1-4	.	TRBD1	15	CASSKTGGPDEKLFF	TGTGCCAGTAGTAAGACAGGGGGCCCCGACGAAAAACTGTTTTTT
TRBV6-5	TRBJ1-5	once	.	15	CASRLSDNSNQPQHF	TGTGCCAGCAGATTATCGGACAATAGCAATCAGCCCCAGCATTTT
TRBV7-8	TRBJ1-5	.	.	14	CASSRSGSNQPQHF	TGTGCCAGCTCACGATCGGGAAGCAATCAGCCCCAGCATTTT
TRBV7-8	TRBJ1-2	.	.	15	CASSLEGGRNYGYTF	TGTGCCAGCAGCTTAGAAGGAGGGCGGAACTATGGCTACACCTTC
TRBV6-6	TRBJ2-5	.	.	14	CASSYSAGEETQYF	TGTGCCAGCAGTTACTCAGCAGGGGAAGAGACCCAGTACTTC
TRBV9	TRBJ2-3	.	.	15	CASSPTGGYTDTQYF	TGTGCCAGCAGCCCGACCGGAGGCTACACAGATACGCAGTATTTT
TRBV5-1	TRBJ2-1	.	.	14	CASSLGQAYNEQFF	TGCGCCAGCAGCTTGGGACAGGCATACAATGAGCAGTTCTTC
TRBV27	TRBJ1-2	.	.	15	CASSLVGTQRYGYTF	TGTGCCAGCAGTTTAGTCGGGACACAGAGGTACGGCTACACCTTC
TRBV2	TRBJ2-3	once	.	17	CASSVLRPPTGTDTQYF	TGTGCCAGCAGTGTCCTCCGTCCCCCTACGGGCACAGATACGCAGTATTTT
TRBV5-8	TRBJ1-5	once	.	13	CASTGYSNQPQHF	TGTGCCAGCACAGGATATAGCAATCAGCCCCAGCATTTT
TRBV15	TRBJ1-6	once	.	16	CATSRDPAGLNSPLHF	TGTGCCACCAGCAGAGATCCGGCAGGGCTGAATTCACCCCTCCACTTT
TRBV13	TRBJ2-2	once	TRBD2	17	CASSSRSSGRTTGELFF	TGTGCCAGCAGCTCCCGATCTAGCGGGAGGACTACCGGGGAGCTGTTTTTT
TRBV15	TRBJ2-1	.	TRBD2	15	CATSTGTSGYTEQFF	TGTGCCACCAGCACCGGGACTAGCGGCTACACTGAGCAGTTCTTC
TRBV4-3	TRBJ2-1	.	TRBD2	16	CASSLDPLAGGNEQFF	TGCGCCAGCAGCCTCGACCCCCTAGCGGGAGGGAATGAGCAGTTCTTC
TRBV7-9	TRBJ2-4	.	.	15	CASSTHSVFKNIQYF	TGTGCCAGCAGCACCCATAGCGTATTCAAAAACATTCAGTACTTC
TRBV18	TRBJ1-1	few	TRBD1	14	CASSSGQTNTEAFF	TGTGCCAGCTCATCGGGACAGACGAACACTGAAGCTTTCTTT
TRBV27	TRBJ2-3	.	.	16	CASSLNPPGRPDTQYF	TGTGCCAGCAGTTTAAACCCTCCTGGGCGCCCAGATACGCAGTATTTT
TRBV3-1/TRBV3-2	TRBJ2-5	.	.	14	CASSPNRLYETQYF	TGTGCCAGCAGCCCTAACCGACTATACGAGACCCAGTACTTC
TRBV4-3	TRBJ2-1	.	TRBD2	14	CASSRGGEYNEQFF	TGCGCCAGCAGCCGGGGGGGAGAGTACAATGAGCAGTTCTTC
TRBV10-1	TRBJ2-1	.	.	13	CASSGSSYNEQFF	TGCGCCAGCAGCGGGAGTTCCTACAATGAGCAGTTCTTC
TRBV7-8	TRBJ1-2	.	TRBD1	13	CASSPGQGAENTF	TGTGCCAGCAGCCCAGGACAGGGGGCAGAGAACACCTTC
TRBV18	TRBJ2-4	.	TRBD2	14	CASSPGGDQNIQYF	TGTGCCAGCTCACCGGGGGGGGACCAAAACATTCAGTACTTC
TRBV29-1	TRBJ2-2	.	.	15	CSVEGWGRWTGELFF	TGCAGCGTTGAAGGATGGGGCCGGTGGACCGGGGAGCTGTTTTTT
TRBV6-5	TRBJ1-1	.	.	16	CASSYSTRGVNTEAFF	TGTGCCAGCAGTTACTCGACCAGGGGCGTGAACACTGAAGCTTTCTTT
TRBV5-1	TRBJ2-1	.	TRBD2	14	CASSSSGGYNEQFF	TGCGCCAGTTCGTCTAGCGGGGGATACAATGAGCAGTTCTTC
TRBV4-2	TRBJ1-5	.	.	15	CASSQGQQVNQPQHF	TGTGCCAGCAGCCAAGGGCAACAGGTTAATCAGCCCCAGCATTTT
TRBV12-5	TRBJ1-2	.	TRBD1	13	CASARTGSYGYTF	TGTGCTAGTGCCCGGACAGGGAGTTATGGCTACACCTTC
TRBV4-3	TRBJ1-1	.	TRBD1	15	CASRDGQGVNTEAFF	TGCGCCAGCAGAGACGGACAGGGGGTGAACACTGAAGCTTTCTTT
TRBV6-5	TRBJ1-1	.	.	12	CASGDSSTEAFF	TGTGCCAGCGGAGACAGCAGCACTGAAGCTTTCTTT
TRBV12-3/TRBV12-4	TRBJ1-5	.	.	13	CASKAGSNQPQHF	TGTGCCAGCAAAGCAGGATCTAACCAGCCCCAGCATTTT
TRBV6-5	TRBJ2-3	.	.	13	CASSYLSTDTQYF	TGTGCCAGCAGTTACCTTAGCACAGATACGCAGTATTTT
TRBV11-2	TRBJ2-1	once	TRBD1	16	CASSFIQGVLYGEQFF	TGTGCCAGCAGCTTTATACAGGGGGTCCTCTATGGTGAGCAGTTCTTC
TRBV29-1	TRBJ1-2	.	TRBD1	14	CSVKFLTGHYGYTF	TGCAGCGTCAAGTTTTTGACAGGGCACTATGGCTACACCTTC
TRBV11-2	TRBJ1-5	.	.	14	CASSLQGSNQPQHF	TGTGCCAGCAGCTTACAGGGGAGCAATCAGCCCCAGCATTTT